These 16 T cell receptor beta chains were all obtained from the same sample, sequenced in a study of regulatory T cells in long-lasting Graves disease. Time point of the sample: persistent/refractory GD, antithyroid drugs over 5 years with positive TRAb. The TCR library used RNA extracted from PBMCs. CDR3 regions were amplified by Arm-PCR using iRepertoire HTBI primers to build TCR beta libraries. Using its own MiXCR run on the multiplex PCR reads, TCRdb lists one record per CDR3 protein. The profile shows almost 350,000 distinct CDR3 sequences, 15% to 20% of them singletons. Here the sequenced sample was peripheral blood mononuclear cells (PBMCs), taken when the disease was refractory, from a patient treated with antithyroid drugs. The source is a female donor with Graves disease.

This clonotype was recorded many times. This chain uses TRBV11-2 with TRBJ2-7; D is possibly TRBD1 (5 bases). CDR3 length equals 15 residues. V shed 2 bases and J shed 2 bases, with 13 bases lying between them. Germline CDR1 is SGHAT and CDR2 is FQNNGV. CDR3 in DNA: TGTGCCAGCAGCTTAAACTACAGGTTGCCCTACGAGCAGTACTTC. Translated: CASSLNYRLPYEQYF.

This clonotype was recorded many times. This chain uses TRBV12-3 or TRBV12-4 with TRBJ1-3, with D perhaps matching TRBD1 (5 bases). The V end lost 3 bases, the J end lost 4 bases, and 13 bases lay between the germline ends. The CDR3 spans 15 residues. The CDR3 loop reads CASSLAEGSGNTIYF. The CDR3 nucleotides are TGTGCCAGCAGTTTGGCCGAGGGGTCCGGAAACACCATATATTTT.

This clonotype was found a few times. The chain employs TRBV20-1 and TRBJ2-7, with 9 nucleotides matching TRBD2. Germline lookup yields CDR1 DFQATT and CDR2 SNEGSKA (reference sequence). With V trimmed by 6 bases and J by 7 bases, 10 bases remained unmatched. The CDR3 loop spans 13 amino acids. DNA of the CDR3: TGCAGTGCCAGACTAGCGGTGGAGGGAGAGCAGTACTTC. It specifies CSARLAVEGEQYF.

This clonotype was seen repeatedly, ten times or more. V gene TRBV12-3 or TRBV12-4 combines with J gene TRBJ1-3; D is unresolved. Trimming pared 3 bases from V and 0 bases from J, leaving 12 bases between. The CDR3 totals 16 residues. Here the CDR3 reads CASSLSRLRSGNTIYF. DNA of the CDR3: TGTGCCAGCAGTTTGTCCAGATTGCGCTCTGGAAACACCATATATTTT.

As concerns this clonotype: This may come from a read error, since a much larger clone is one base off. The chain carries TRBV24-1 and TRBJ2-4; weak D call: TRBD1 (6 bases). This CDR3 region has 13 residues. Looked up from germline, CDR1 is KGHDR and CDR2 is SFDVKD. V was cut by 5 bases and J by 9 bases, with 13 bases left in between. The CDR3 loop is CATSGSGVGIQYF. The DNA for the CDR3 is TGTGCCACCAGTGGATCAGGGGTTGGCATTCAGTACTTC.

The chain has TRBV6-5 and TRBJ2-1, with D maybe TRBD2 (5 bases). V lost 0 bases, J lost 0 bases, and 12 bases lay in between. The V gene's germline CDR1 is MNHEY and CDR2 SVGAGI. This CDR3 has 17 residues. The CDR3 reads CASSYSGMGSSYNEQFF. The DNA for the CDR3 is TGTGCCAGCAGTTACTCCGGAATGGGGAGCTCCTACAATGAGCAGTTCTTC.

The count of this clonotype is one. The CDR3: CASSSSDSLLAKNIQYF. The CDR3 DNA sequence: TGTGCCAGCAGCTCATCGGACAGCCTTCTAGCCAAAAACATTCAGTACTTC. The chain is built from TRBV9 and TRBJ2-4; a possible D gene is TRBD1 (6 bases). The CDR3 length is 17 residues. Germline V CDR1 and CDR2: SGDLS, YYNGEE. Trimming stripped 4 bases from V and 0 bases from J, with 17 bases between.

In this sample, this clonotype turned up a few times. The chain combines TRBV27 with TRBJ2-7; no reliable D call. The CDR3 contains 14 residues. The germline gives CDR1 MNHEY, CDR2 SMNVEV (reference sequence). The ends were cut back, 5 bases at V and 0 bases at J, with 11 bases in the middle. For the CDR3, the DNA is TGTGCCAGCAGTCGGACGCGGAACTCCTACGAGCAGTACTTC. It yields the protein CASSRTRNSYEQYF.

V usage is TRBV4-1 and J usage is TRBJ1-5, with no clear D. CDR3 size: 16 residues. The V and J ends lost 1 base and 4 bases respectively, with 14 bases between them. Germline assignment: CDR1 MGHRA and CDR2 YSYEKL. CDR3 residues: CASSQVMWIPNQPQHF. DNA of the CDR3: TGCGCCAGCAGCCAAGTGATGTGGATCCCTAATCAGCCCCAGCATTTT.

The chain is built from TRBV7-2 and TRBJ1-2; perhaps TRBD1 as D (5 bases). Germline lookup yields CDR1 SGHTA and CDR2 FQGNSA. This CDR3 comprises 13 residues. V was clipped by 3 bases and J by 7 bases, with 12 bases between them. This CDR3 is CASSLGRDGGYTF. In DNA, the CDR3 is TGTGCCAGCAGCTTGGGCAGGGATGGTGGCTACACCTTC.

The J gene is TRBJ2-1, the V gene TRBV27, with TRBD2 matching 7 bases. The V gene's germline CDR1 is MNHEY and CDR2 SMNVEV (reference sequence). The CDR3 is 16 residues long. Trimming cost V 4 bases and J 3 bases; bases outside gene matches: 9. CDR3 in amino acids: CASSSYFTGGYNEQFF. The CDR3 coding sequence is TGTGCCAGCAGTTCGTATTTCACGGGAGGCTACAATGAGCAGTTCTTC.

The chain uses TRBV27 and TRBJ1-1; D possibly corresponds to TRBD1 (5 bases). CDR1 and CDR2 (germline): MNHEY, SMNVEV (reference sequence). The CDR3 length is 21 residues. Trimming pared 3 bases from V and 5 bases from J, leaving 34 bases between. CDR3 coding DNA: TGTGCCAGCAGTTTGGGCCCAGGACCTCCAATCAGAAGGCGGGGCAGGACTGAAGCTTTCTTT. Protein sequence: CASSLGPGPPIRRRGRTEAFF.

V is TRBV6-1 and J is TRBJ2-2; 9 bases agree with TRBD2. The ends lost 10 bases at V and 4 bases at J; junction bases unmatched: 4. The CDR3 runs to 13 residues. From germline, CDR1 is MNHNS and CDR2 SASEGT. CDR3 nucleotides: TGTGCCACCCATAGCGGGAGCACCGGGGAGCTGTTTTTT. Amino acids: CATHSGSTGELFF.

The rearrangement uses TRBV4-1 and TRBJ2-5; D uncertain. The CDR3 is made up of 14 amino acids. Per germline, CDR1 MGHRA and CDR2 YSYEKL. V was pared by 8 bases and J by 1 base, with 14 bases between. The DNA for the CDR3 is TGCGCCAGCCGTCGGACGTACTTCCAAGAGACCCAGTACTTC. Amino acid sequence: CASRRTYFQETQYF.

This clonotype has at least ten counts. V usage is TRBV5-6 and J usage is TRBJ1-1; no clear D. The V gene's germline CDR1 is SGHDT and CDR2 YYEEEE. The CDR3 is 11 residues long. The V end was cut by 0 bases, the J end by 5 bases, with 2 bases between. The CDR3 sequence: CASSLATEAFF. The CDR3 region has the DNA TGTGCCAGCAGCTTGGCGACTGAAGCTTTCTTT.

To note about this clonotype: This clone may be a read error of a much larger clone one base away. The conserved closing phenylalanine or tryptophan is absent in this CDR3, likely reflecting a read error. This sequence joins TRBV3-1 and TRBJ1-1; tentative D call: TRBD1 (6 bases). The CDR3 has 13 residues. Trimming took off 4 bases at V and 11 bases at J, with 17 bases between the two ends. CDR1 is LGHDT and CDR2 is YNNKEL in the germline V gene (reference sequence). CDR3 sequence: CASSLKLDSGAFL. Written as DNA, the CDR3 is TGTGCCAGCAGCCTAAAACTGGACAGCGGGGCTTTCCTT.